Listed here are 9 T cell receptor beta chains from one sample, sequenced in a study of blood T cells in healthy people across ages. For the second PCR, which ran for roughly 7 to 11 cycles, a sample-barcoded 5' primer and a J-beta primer mix were used. In TCRdb, the 5' RACE reads were re-called with MiXCR into one record per CDR3 protein. Of approximately 700,000 distinct CDR3 sequences listed, approximately 29% were seen once; the top ten hold over 15%. Sequences were obtained from blood. The receptors derive from a woman older than 75 in good health.

There are a few counts of this clonotype. The chain recombines TRBV5-1 with TRBJ1-1; TRBD1 is a possible D gene (6 bases). The V gene lost 4 bases and the J gene lost 5 bases, with 15 bases spanning the gap. The CDR3 has 14 residues. The germline CDR1 and CDR2 sequences are SGHRS and YFSETQ. The CDR3, as DNA: TGCGCCAGCAGCAAAGATGGGGGGCGGACTGAAGCTTTCTTT. Translating it yields CASSKDGGRTEAFF.

The chain carries TRBV7-8 and TRBJ2-7; D is possibly TRBD2 (6 bases). Germline assignment: CDR1 SGHVS and CDR2 FQNEAQ. The CDR3 contains 12 residues. V lost 8 bases and J lost 4, with 12 bases in between. Here the CDR3 reads CASGPGTYEQYF. The CDR3 DNA is TGTGCCAGCGGCCCAGGGACTTACGAGCAGTACTTC.

There are a few counts of this clonotype. This chain joins TRBV19 and TRBJ2-1; the match to TRBD2 covers 9 bases. The germline gives CDR1 LNHDA, CDR2 SQIVND (reference sequence). Trimming at V came to 7 bases and at J to 7 bases, leaving 17 bases not matched to a gene. The CDR3 sequence is 17 residues long. CDR3 residues: CASNERGDSFRVNEQFF. The CDR3 region has the DNA TGTGCCAGTAACGAGCGGGGGGACTCCTTTAGGGTGAATGAGCAGTTCTTC.

This clonotype has ten or more counts. This chain uses TRBV28 with TRBJ1-2; D unresolved. Trimming left V 3 bases short and J 7 bases short, with 12 bases between. Germline V gives CDR1 MDHEN, CDR2 SYDVKM. There are 13 residues in the CDR3. Here the CDR3 DNA reads TGTGCCAGCAGTTTTTCAACCCTATTTGGCTACACCTTC. It codes for CASSFSTLFGYTF.

This clonotype has more than one count but fewer than ten. The chain carries TRBV18 and TRBJ2-5; unclear D gene. Trimming shortened V by 2 bases and J by 4 bases, and 11 bases separated the two germline ends. In germline, CDR1 is KGHSH, CDR2 LQKENI. The CDR3 consists of 14 residues. The CDR3 DNA sequence: TGTGCCAGCTCACCAGCATGGGCAGGAGAGACCCAGTACTTC. This translates into CASSPAWAGETQYF.

The rearrangement joins TRBV9 to TRBJ1-4; D is perhaps TRBD1 (6 bases). The CDR3 length is 15 residues. The germline CDR1 and CDR2 sequences are SGDLS and YYNGEE. V was pared by 2 bases and J by 5 bases, with 13 bases between. CDR3: CASSVTGSRNEKLFF. CDR3 DNA: TGTGCCAGCAGCGTCACAGGGAGCAGGAATGAAAAACTGTTTTTT.

This clonotype was detected many times. The chain links TRBV12-3 or TRBV12-4 to TRBJ1-1; the match to TRBD1 covers 7 bases. There are 13 residues in the CDR3. V was clipped by 3 bases and J by 11 bases; unmatched bases: 9. Here the CDR3 reads CASSFGTVERAFF. The CDR3 nucleotides read TGTGCCAGCAGTTTCGGGACAGTGGAGAGGGCTTTCTTT.

The chain is built from TRBV6-2 or TRBV6-3 and TRBJ2-7; 7 nucleotides align to TRBD1. Germline V lookup: CDR1 MNHEY, CDR2 SVGEGT. CDR3 size: 17 residues. The ends lost 6 bases at V and 1 base at J; junction bases unmatched: 15. In DNA form, the CDR3 reads TGTGCCAGCAGCGCAGACATGACAGGGACGCTTTCCTACGAGCAGTACTTC. Protein product: CASSADMTGTLSYEQYF.

A few counts support this clonotype. The chain has TRBV5-1 and TRBJ2-2, with TRBD2 matching 11 bases. The CDR3 spans 16 residues. With V trimmed by 4 bases and J by 1 base, 3 bases remained unmatched. Germline V CDR1 and CDR2: SGHRS, YFSETQ. This CDR3 reads CASSILAGGNTGELFF. CDR3 DNA: TGCGCCAGCAGCATTCTAGCGGGGGGGAACACCGGGGAGCTGTTTTTT.